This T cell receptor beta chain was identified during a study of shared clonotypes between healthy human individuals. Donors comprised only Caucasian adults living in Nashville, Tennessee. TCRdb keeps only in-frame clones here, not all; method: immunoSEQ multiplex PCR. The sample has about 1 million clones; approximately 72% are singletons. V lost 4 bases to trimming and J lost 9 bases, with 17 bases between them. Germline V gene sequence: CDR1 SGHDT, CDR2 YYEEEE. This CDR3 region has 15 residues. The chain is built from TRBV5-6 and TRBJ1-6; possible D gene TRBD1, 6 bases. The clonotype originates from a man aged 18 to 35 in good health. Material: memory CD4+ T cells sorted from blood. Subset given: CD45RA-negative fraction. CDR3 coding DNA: TGTGCCAGCAGCCCTTGGACAGTCCGGTCTTCACCCCTCCACTTT. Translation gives CASSPWTVRSSPLHF.